The 7 T cell receptor beta chains reported below all come from one sample, sequenced in a study of graft-versus-host responses after intestinal transplantation. These receptors have no identified antigens. Some clones are missing from TCRdb's copy, which holds only in-frame ones; the method was immunoSEQ multiplex PCR. The sample consists of around 89,000 clones, around 92% of them appearing once. Sequenced here: unstimulated CD8+ T cells sorted from spleen or lymph node cells, sampled before transplant. The receptors shown here come from a human donor who was the organ donor for an intestinal transplant.

The CDR3 loop reads CASTAGQGDGYTF. CDR3 nucleotides: TGTGCCAGCACCGCCGGACAGGGAGATGGCTACACCTTC. The gene calls are TRBV27 and TRBJ1-2, with 8 positions matching TRBD1. CDR1 is MNHEY, CDR2 SMNVEV, per germline (reference sequence). V was clipped by 7 bases and J by 6 bases; unmatched bases: 7. This CDR3 comprises 13 residues.

The V call is TRBV7-2, the J call TRBJ2-3; TRBD2 might be the D (6 bases). The CDR3 totals 15 residues. In germline, CDR1 is SGHTA, CDR2 FQGNSA. Trimming stripped 2 bases from V and 3 bases from J, with 12 bases between. CDR3 nucleotides: TGTGCCAGCAGCTTATCGGCGGCGGGGACAGATACGCAGTATTTT. It yields the protein CASSLSAAGTDTQYF. Filled out from reference TRBV7-2 and TRBJ2-3, the complete variable domain reads GAGVSQSPSNKVTEKGKDVELRCDPISGHTALYWYRQSLGQGLEFLIYFQGNSAPDKSGLPSDRFSAERTGGSVSTLTIQRTQQEDSAVYLCASSLSAAGTDTQYFGPGTRLTVL.

The V and J genes are TRBV4-2 and TRBJ2-7; D gene uncertain. The CDR3 covers 14 residues. The germline V and J ends were trimmed by 0 bases and 2 bases, with 8 bases remaining between them. From germline, CDR1 is LGHNA and CDR2 YNFKEQ. CDR3 residues: CASSQEGSAYEQYF. Written as DNA, the CDR3 is TGTGCCAGCAGCCAAGAGGGCAGTGCCTACGAGCAGTACTTC.

The rearrangement uses TRBV7-9 and TRBJ2-3; D possibly corresponds to TRBD2 (5 bases). V was shortened by 5 bases and J by 2 bases, with 17 bases between the two germline ends. The germline CDR1 and CDR2 sequences are SEHNR and FQNEAQ (reference sequence). CDR3 size: 16 residues. The CDR3 loop is CASSLGPRATTDTQYF. CDR3 coding DNA: TGTGCCAGCAGCCTCGGGCCGAGGGCCACCACAGATACGCAGTATTTT.

CDR3 region: CASSLAGAGGTEAFF. As DNA, the CDR3 is TGCGCCAGCAGCTTGGCGGGCGCAGGGGGAACTGAAGCTTTCTTT. The V call is TRBV5-1, the J call TRBJ1-1, with 7 nucleotides matching TRBD1. The CDR3 runs 15 residues. Unmatched junction bases numbered 7, after V lost 0 bases and J lost 5 bases. Germline assignment: CDR1 SGHRS and CDR2 YFSETQ.

This chain connects TRBV9 to TRBJ2-3; tentatively, D is TRBD1 (6 bases). CDR3 size: 15 residues. Germline lookup yields CDR1 SGDLS and CDR2 YYNGEE. Trimming stripped 4 bases from V and 3 bases from J, with 15 bases between. CDR3 nucleotide sequence: TGTGCCAGCAGCCCCCCTGGGGGCAGTACAGATACGCAGTATTTT. It specifies CASSPPGGSTDTQYF.

The V gene is TRBV4-1, the J gene TRBJ2-3; possible D gene TRBD1, 5 bases. Per the germline V gene, CDR1 is MGHRA and CDR2 is YSYEKL. V was pared by 1 base and J by 2 bases, with 10 bases between. The CDR3 length is 15 residues. The CDR3 sequence is CASSQGQGLTDTQYF. In DNA form, the CDR3 reads TGCGCCAGCAGCCAAGGGCAGGGTCTCACAGATACGCAGTATTTT.